Listed here are 7 T cell receptor beta chains from one sample, sequenced in a study of blood T cell repertoires in COVID-19. Sequencing used immunoSEQ multiplex PCR; TCRdb keeps in-frame clones, though not all of them. Of more than 250,000 clones listed, about 91% were seen once; the top ten hold 0.95% to 1.5%. Sequencing was done on a sample of PBMCs or T cells enriched from blood (not recorded which). These receptors all come from a middle-aged woman with acute COVID-19.

This clone was counted at least ten times. V usage is TRBV7-3 and J usage is TRBJ2-2; TRBD2 aligns across 10 bases. This CDR3 is built from 16 residues. CDR1 SGHTA and CDR2 FQGTGA come from the germline V gene. The V segment lost 5 bases and the J segment 5 bases; nucleotides outside the gene matches: 8. CDR3 sequence: CASSAHPGLATGELFF. CDR3 nucleotide sequence: TGTGCCAGCAGCGCCCATCCGGGACTAGCGACCGGGGAGCTGTTTTTT.

J is TRBJ2-2 and V is TRBV9, with 14 bases identical to TRBD2. The CDR3 covers 16 residues. With V trimmed by 2 bases and J by 3 bases, 0 bases remained unmatched. CDR1 SGDLS and CDR2 YYNGEE come from the germline V gene. The CDR3 protein is CASSVTSGRDTGELFF. The DNA for the CDR3 is TGTGCCAGCAGCGTGACTAGCGGGAGGGACACCGGGGAGCTGTTTTTT.

The chain links TRBV27 to TRBJ1-1, with unresolved D. V was clipped by 3 bases and J by 1 base, with 6 bases between them. The CDR3 contains 13 residues. Germline CDR1 MNHEY, CDR2 SMNVEV (reference sequence). CDR3 amino acids: CASSFHRNTEAFF. The DNA for the CDR3 is TGTGCCAGCAGTTTTCACAGGAACACTGAAGCTTTCTTT.

The chain recombines TRBV27 with TRBJ2-7; 8 positions match TRBD2. Germline values: CDR1 MNHEY, CDR2 SMNVEV (reference sequence). The CDR3 sequence is 14 residues long. V was clipped by 5 bases and J by 5 bases; unmatched bases: 8. The CDR3 sequence: CASSPSGRIDEQYF. CDR3 nucleotides: TGTGCCAGCAGTCCGAGCGGGAGAATCGACGAGCAGTACTTC.

This chain links TRBV28 with TRBJ1-4, with a possible D match to TRBD1 (5 bases). Trimming left V 7 bases short and J 0 bases short, with 12 bases between. CDR1 is MDHEN, CDR2 SYDVKM, per germline. This CDR3 is built from 15 residues. CDR3 sequence reads: CASNPTGATNEKLFF. DNA for the CDR3: TGTGCCAGCAACCCCACAGGTGCAACTAATGAAAAACTGTTTTTT. Variable domain in full (rest from reference TRBV28 and TRBJ1-4): DVKVTQSSRYLVKRTGEKVFLECVQDMDHENMFWYRQDPGLGLRLIYFSYDVKMKEKGDIPEGYSVSREKKERFSLILESASTNQTSMYLCASNPTGATNEKLFFGSGTQLSVL.

The chain carries TRBV5-1 and TRBJ2-7; TRBD1 might be the D (5 bases). V was cut by 0 bases and J by 3 bases, with 10 bases left in between. CDR3 length equals 14 residues. Germline loops: CDR1 SGHRS, CDR2 YFSETQ. This CDR3 is CASSLGQTIYEQYF. CDR3 nucleotides: TGCGCCAGCAGCTTGGGACAGACGATCTACGAGCAGTACTTC. Supplemented by reference TRBV5-1 and TRBJ2-7, the full variable domain reads KAGVTQTPRYLIKTRGQQVTLSCSPISGHRSVSWYQQTPGQGLQFLFEYFSETQRNKGNFPGRFSGRQFSNSRSEMNVSTLELGDSALYLCASSLGQTIYEQYFGPGTRLTVT.

The V and J genes are TRBV28 and TRBJ1-6, with 9 bases identical to TRBD1. The CDR3 sequence is 20 residues long. Trimming at V came to 1 base and at J to 6 bases, leaving 16 bases not matched to a gene. Germline V gene sequence: CDR1 MDHEN, CDR2 SYDVKM. CDR3 bases: TGTGCCAGCAGTTTATCTTCCGGGACAGGGTTCCTATCCGGTAATTCACCCCTCCACTTT. Translated: CASSLSSGTGFLSGNSPLHF. The full variable domain, rest sourced from reference TRBV28 and TRBJ1-6, is DVKVTQSSRYLVKRTGEKVFLECVQDMDHENMFWYRQDPGLGLRLIYFSYDVKMKEKGDIPEGYSVSREKKERFSLILESASTNQTSMYLCASSLSSGTGFLSGNSPLHFGNGTRLTVT.